The rows below give T cell receptor beta chains drawn from one sample of a study of blood T cell repertoires in COVID-19. The method was immunoSEQ multiplex PCR; TCRdb's version includes in-frame clones alone and lacks a portion of them. The sample lists roughly 190,000 clones; less than 90% were seen once. Sequencing used PBMCs or T cells enriched from blood (not recorded which). The receptors originated from a woman in her twenties or thirties who had been exposed to COVID-19. Both conserved end residues are part of each CDR3. The order of the fields is D gene, J gene, V gene, clone size, CDR3 DNA, CDR3 protein. A D gene is named only where the DNA matches it firmly. A row's size may be missing; if present it is once, few, many or a size class.

>-|TRBJ1-2|TRBV12-3/TRBV12-4|-
TGTGCCAGCAGTTTATCCCCGATGCGAGGCTACACCTTC
CASSLSPMRGYTF
>-|TRBJ1-1|TRBV6-5|once
TGTGCCAGTGGGGGGTATATGAACACTGAAGCTTTCTTT
CASGGYMNTEAFF
>-|TRBJ2-7|TRBV5-4|-
TGTGCCAGCAGCTTGGCCGAGCGGGCAGGGACCTACGAGCAGTACTTC
CASSLAERAGTYEQYF
>TRBD1|TRBJ1-5|TRBV9|once
TGTGCCAGCAGCCATGGGACAGGGGGTCAGCCCCAGCATTTT
CASSHGTGGQPQHF
>TRBD1|TRBJ1-1|TRBV15|-
TGTGCCACCAGCCTTCACCCCCGACCCGGGACAGTGAACACTGAAGCTTTCTTT
CATSLHPRPGTVNTEAFF
>-|TRBJ1-4|TRBV4-3|-
TGCGCCAGCAGCCACAGAGGTTCGGAAAAACTGTTTTTT
CASSHRGSEKLFF
>-|TRBJ2-1|TRBV1|-
TGCACCAGCAGACAAAGCGGTCCCTACAATGAGCAGTTCTTC
CTSRQSGPYNEQFF
>TRBD1|TRBJ1-1|TRBV4-2|-
TGTGCCAGCAGCCAAGTGGGACAGCTGGACGCGGCTTTCTTT
CASSQVGQLDAAFF
>TRBD1|TRBJ1-1|TRBV11-2|once
TGTGCCAGCAGCCAAACTCGAGGGGGCCTTTTGAACACTGAAGCTTTCTTT
CASSQTRGGLLNTEAFF
>-|TRBJ1-1|TRBV6-2/TRBV6-3|-
TGTGCCAGCAGTTACTCAAGGAGCACTGAAGCTTTCTTT
CASSYSRSTEAFF
>-|TRBJ1-2|TRBV2|-
TGTGCCAGCAGTGCGGGTTATGGCTACACCTTC
CASSAGYGYTF
>TRBD2|TRBJ2-6|TRBV11-2|-
TGTGCCAGCAGCTTTTCCACTAGCGGGGGGGCTGGGGCCAACGTCCTGACTTTC
CASSFSTSGGAGANVLTF
>-|TRBJ2-2|TRBV3-1/TRBV3-2|few
TGTGCCAGCAGCCACTCCGGGACCGGGGAGCTGTTTTTT
CASSHSGTGELFF
>-|TRBJ2-3|TRBV6-5|-
TGTGCCAGCACAGGGTCTAACACAGATACGCAGTATTTT
CASTGSNTDTQYF
>-|TRBJ2-7|TRBV2|few
TGTGCCAGCAGGAGGGACTACGAGCAGTACTTC
CASRRDYEQYF
>TRBD1|TRBJ1-2|TRBV5-6|once
TGTGCCAGCCACCGGGACAGCTATGGCTACACCTTC
CASHRDSYGYTF
>-|TRBJ2-7|TRBV7-2|-
TGTGCCAGCAGCACAAACTCCTACGAGCAGTACTTC
CASSTNSYEQYF
>TRBD1|TRBJ1-3|TRBV27|-
TGTGCCAGCAGTTACCGGGACAGAAACTCTGGAAACACCATATATTTT
CASSYRDRNSGNTIYF
>TRBD2|TRBJ2-3|TRBV5-5|-
TGTGCCAGCAGCGGGCCGGGACTAAACACAGATACGCAGTATTTT
CASSGPGLNTDTQYF
>TRBD1|TRBJ1-4|TRBV9|-
TGTGCCAGCAGCGTAGCGATGCAGGGGGCAACGGCTAATGAAAAACTGTTTTTT
CASSVAMQGATANEKLFF
>TRBD2|TRBJ2-3|TRBV12-5|-
TGTGCTAGTGGTTTCATAGCGGGGGGACGAAATACGCAGTATTTT
CASGFIAGGRNTQYF
>-|TRBJ1-1|TRBV7-9|-
TGTGCCAGCAGCCCAGGGTCCCTGAACACTGAAGCTTTCTTT
CASSPGSLNTEAFF
>TRBD1|TRBJ1-4|TRBV5-5|-
TGTGCCAGCAGCTTGGGACAGGGCCTATTTAATGAAAAACTGTTTTTT
CASSLGQGLFNEKLFF
>-|TRBJ2-7|TRBV7-9|-
TGTGCCAGCAGCCGGTTTACCGAGGATAAAAGGAGCTCCTACGAGCAGTACTTC
CASSRFTEDKRSSYEQYF
>TRBD1|TRBJ2-7|TRBV27|-
TGTGCCAGCAGTTTTAAGGGACAGGGATCCTACGAGCAGTACTTC
CASSFKGQGSYEQYF
>TRBD1|TRBJ1-1|TRBV6-5|-
TGTGCCAGCAGTCCAACAGGGGTTAACACTGAAGCTTTCTTT
CASSPTGVNTEAFF
>-|TRBJ1-2|TRBV9|-
TGTGCCAGCAGCGTAGAGGGCCCCGCCAGGGCAGCAGGCTACACCTTC
CASSVEGPARAAGYTF
>TRBD1|TRBJ1-3|TRBV6-5|-
TGTGCCAGCAGAACCGGGACAGACTCTGGAAACACCATATATTTT
CASRTGTDSGNTIYF
>-|TRBJ2-5|TRBV5-1|-
TGCGCCAGCAGAGGGGGGGACCAAGAGACCCAGTACTTC
CASRGGDQETQYF
>-|TRBJ1-4|TRBV14|-
TGTGCCAGCAGCCATTTCAGGGAAAAACTGTTTTTT
CASSHFREKLFF
>TRBD2|TRBJ2-1|TRBV7-3|few
TGTGCCAGCAGCCCGCTAGGGACTAGCGCCTACAATGAGCAGTTCTTC
CASSPLGTSAYNEQFF
>TRBD1|TRBJ2-7|TRBV19|-
TGTGCCAGTAGTCTACAGGGGTCGGTAAAAGAGCAGTACTTC
CASSLQGSVKEQYF
>-|TRBJ1-5|TRBV20-1|-
TGCAGTGGGACAGCCGCTCGCCGTAGGCATTTT
CSGTAARRRHF
>-|TRBJ1-1|TRBV9|-
TGTGCCAGCAGCACCGAACAGATGAACACTGAAGCTTTCTTT
CASSTEQMNTEAFF
>-|TRBJ1-6|TRBV19|-
TGTGCCAGTACGGAGGCGCGGGATTCACCCCTCCACTTT
CASTEARDSPLHF
>TRBD1|TRBJ1-6|TRBV2|-
TGTGCCAGCAGTGGGGACAGGGTAGTGGGAAATTCACCCCTCCACTTT
CASSGDRVVGNSPLHF
>-|TRBJ2-5|TRBV10-3|-
TGTGCCATCAGTGAGTCTTCAGTACAAGAGACCCAGTACTTC
CAISESSVQETQYF
>-|TRBJ1-4|TRBV7-8|-
TGTGCCAGCAGCTATGCCCCAGGGGAGGGTGAAAAACTGTTTTTT
CASSYAPGEGEKLFF
>TRBD1|TRBJ2-2|TRBV5-6|-
TGTGCCAGCAGCTGGGGACAGGGGGCTTCCGGGGAGCTGTTTTTT
CASSWGQGASGELFF
>-|TRBJ2-1|TRBV12-3/TRBV12-4|-
TGTGCCAGCAGTTCCGACGGACTGGCACAGTTCTTC
CASSSDGLAQFF
>TRBD2|TRBJ2-1|TRBV13|-
TGTGCCAGCAGCTTAGCCCCATTACTAGCGGGGGTTAACAATGAGCAGTTCTTC
CASSLAPLLAGVNNEQFF
>-|TRBJ1-1|TRBV5-4|once
TGTGCCAGCAGCTTGGGACAGGTTAGAATAAGCACTGAAGCTTTCTTT
CASSLGQVRISTEAFF
>-|TRBJ2-7|TRBV12-3/TRBV12-4|-
TGTGCCAGCAGTCCCTCGAGCTACGAGCAGTACTTC
CASSPSSYEQYF
>TRBD2|TRBJ2-5|TRBV19|-
TGTGCCAGTAGTATCAGCGGGGGGGCTATGGGAGAGACCCAGTACTTC
CASSISGGAMGETQYF
>-|TRBJ1-1|TRBV4-1|-
TGCGCCAGCAGCCAAGTAGGGGGTTGGGCTGAAGCTTTCTTT
CASSQVGGWAEAFF
>-|TRBJ2-1|TRBV3-1/TRBV3-2|-
TGTGCCAGCAGCCAAGAGAGGCGAGGTTCCTCCTACAATGAGCAGTTCTTC
CASSQERRGSSYNEQFF
>TRBD2|TRBJ2-5|TRBV10-1|once
TGCGCCAGCAGTGAGTCGGCGGGGGGTGGAGAGACCCAGTACTTC
CASSESAGGGETQYF
>-|TRBJ2-2|TRBV12-3/TRBV12-4|-
TGTGCCAGTTCGTCCGGGGAGCTGTTTTTT
CASSSGELFF
>TRBD1|TRBJ2-1|TRBV9|-
TGTGCCAGCAGCGCGGGACAGGGGGGGACTGAGCAGTTCTTC
CASSAGQGGTEQFF
>-|TRBJ2-7|TRBV9|-
TGTGCCAGCAGCGTAGAGCCGGACAGCTCCTACGAGCAGTACTTC
CASSVEPDSSYEQYF